Sequencing of this T cell receptor (beta chain) was carried out in a study of T-cell reconstitution after alpha-beta-depleted transplantation in children. The V and J ends lost 5 bases and 8 bases respectively, with 10 bases between them. The CDR3 runs 11 residues. Germline loops: CDR1 SGHDT, CDR2 YYEEEE. Unique molecular identifiers featured in how the TCRbeta library was prepared. TCRdb re-derived calls from the PCR reads in MiXCR, one entry per CDR3 protein. This table holds some 500,000 distinct CDR3 sequences, about a sixth found once. The starting material was PBMCs from the stem cell graft donor, obtained from the stem cell graft. V is TRBV5-6 and J is TRBJ1-2; D unclear. The receptor's source is a human donor who donated a stem cell graft to a child with acute lymphoblastic leukemia. CDR3 loop: CASRRAVGYTF. The CDR3 coding sequence is TGTGCCAGCAGGAGGGCCGTCGGCTACACCTTC. Full variable domain (missing parts from reference TRBV5-6 and TRBJ1-2): DAGVTQSPTHLIKTRGQQVTLRCSPKSGHDTVSWYQQALGQGPQFIFQYYEEEERQRGNFPDRFSGHQFPNYSSELNVNALLLGDSALYLCASRRAVGYTFGSGTRLTVV.